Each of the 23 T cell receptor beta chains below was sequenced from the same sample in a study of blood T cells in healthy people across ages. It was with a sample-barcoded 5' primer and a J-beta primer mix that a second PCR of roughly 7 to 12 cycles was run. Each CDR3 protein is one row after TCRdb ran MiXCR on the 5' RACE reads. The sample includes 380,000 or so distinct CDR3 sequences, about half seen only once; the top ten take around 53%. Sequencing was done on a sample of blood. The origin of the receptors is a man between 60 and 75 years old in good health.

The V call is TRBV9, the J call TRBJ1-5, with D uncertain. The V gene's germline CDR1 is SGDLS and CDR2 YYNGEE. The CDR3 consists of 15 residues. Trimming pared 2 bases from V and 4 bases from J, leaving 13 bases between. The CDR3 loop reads CASSVSWGENQPQHF. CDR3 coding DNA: TGTGCCAGCAGCGTCTCCTGGGGTGAAAATCAGCCCCAGCATTTT.

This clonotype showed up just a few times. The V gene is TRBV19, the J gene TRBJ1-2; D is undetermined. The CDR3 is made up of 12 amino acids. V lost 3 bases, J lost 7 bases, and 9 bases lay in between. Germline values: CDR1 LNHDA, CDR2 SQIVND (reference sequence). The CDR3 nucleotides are TGTGCCAGTAGTATGCAGTCGAGTGGCTACACCTTC. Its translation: CASSMQSSGYTF.

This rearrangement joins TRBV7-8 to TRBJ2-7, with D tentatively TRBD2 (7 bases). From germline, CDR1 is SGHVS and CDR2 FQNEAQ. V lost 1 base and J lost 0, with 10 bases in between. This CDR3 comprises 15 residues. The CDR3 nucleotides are TGTGCCAGCAGCTTAGGAAGGGGGGGCTCCTACGAGCAGTACTTC. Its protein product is CASSLGRGGSYEQYF. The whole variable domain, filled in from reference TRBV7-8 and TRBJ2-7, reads GAGVSQSPRYKVAKRGQDVALRCDPISGHVSLFWYQQALGQGPEFLTYFQNEAQLDKSGLPSDRFFAERPEGSVSTLKIQRTQQEDSAVYLCASSLGRGGSYEQYFGPGTRLTVT.

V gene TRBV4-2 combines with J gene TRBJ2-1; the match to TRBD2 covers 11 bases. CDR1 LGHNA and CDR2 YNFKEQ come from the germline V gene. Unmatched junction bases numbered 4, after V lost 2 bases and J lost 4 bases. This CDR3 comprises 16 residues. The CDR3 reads CASSQTSGRGYNEQFF. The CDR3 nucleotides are TGTGCCAGCAGCCAAACTAGCGGGAGAGGGTACAATGAGCAGTTCTTC.

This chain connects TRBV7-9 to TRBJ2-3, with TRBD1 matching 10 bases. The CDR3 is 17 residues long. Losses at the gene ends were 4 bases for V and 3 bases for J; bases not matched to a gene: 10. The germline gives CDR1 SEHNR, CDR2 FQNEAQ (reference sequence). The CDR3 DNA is TGTGCCAGCAGCTCAGGGACAGGGGCGTTCAGGACAGATACGCAGTATTTT. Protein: CASSSGTGAFRTDTQYF. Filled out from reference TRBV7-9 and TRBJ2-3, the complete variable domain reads DTGVSQNPRHKITKRGQNVTFRCDPISEHNRLYWYRQTLGQGPEFLTYFQNEAQLEKSRLLSDRFSAERPKGSFSTLEIQRTEQGDSAMYLCASSSGTGAFRTDTQYFGPGTRLTVL.

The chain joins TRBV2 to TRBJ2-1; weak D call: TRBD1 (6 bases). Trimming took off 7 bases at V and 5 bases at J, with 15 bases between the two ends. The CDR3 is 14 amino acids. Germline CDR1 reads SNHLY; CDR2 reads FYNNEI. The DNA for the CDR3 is TGTGCCAGCAAAGGAGGACAGTTAAACAATGAGCAGTTCTTC. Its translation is CASKGGQLNNEQFF. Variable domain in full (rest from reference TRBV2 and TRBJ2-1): EPEVTQTPSHQVTQMGQEVILRCVPISNHLYFYWYRQILGQKVEFLVSFYNNEISEKSEIFDDQFSVERPDGSNFTLKIRSTKLEDSAMYFCASKGGQLNNEQFFGPGTRLTVL.

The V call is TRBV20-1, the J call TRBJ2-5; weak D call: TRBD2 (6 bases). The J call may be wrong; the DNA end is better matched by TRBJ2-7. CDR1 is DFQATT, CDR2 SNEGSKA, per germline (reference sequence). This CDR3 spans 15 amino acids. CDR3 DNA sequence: TGCAGTGCCAGCATACCCGGGAGTGGAATCTACGAGCAGTACTTC. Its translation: CSASIPGSGIYEQYF.

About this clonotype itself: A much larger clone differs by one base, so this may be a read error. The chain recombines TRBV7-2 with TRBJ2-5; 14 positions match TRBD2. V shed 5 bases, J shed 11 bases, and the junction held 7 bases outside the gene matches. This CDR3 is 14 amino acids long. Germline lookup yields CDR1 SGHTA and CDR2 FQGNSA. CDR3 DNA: TGTGCCAGCAGCGGGACTAGCGGGAGTACTGAGCAGTACTTC. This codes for CASSGTSGSTEQYF. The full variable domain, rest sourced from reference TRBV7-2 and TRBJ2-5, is GAGVSQSPSNKVTEKGKDVELRCDPISGHTALYWYRQSLGQGLEFLIYFQGNSAPDKSGLPSDRFSAERTGGSVSTLTIQRTQQEDSAVYLCASSGTSGSTEQYFGPGTRLLVL.

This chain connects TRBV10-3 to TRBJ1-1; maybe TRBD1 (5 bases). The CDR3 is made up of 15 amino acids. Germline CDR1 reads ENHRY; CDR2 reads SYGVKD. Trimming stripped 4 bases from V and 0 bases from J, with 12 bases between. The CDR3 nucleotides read TGTGCCATCAGTGGACGGACGGGACTGAACACTGAAGCTTTCTTT. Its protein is CAISGRTGLNTEAFF.

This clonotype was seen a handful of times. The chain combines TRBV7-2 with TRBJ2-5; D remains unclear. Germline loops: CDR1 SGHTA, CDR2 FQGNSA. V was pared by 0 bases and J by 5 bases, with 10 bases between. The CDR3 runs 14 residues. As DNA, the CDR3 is TGTGCCAGCAGCTTAGCGACCCCCCGGGAGACCCAGTACTTC. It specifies CASSLATPRETQYF.

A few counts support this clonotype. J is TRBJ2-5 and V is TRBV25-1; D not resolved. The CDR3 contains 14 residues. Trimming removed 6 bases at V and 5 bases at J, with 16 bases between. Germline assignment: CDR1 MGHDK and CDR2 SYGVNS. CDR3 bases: TGTGCCAGCAGCGCCCCAGGACCCCGGGAGACCCAGTACTTC. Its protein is CASSAPGPRETQYF.

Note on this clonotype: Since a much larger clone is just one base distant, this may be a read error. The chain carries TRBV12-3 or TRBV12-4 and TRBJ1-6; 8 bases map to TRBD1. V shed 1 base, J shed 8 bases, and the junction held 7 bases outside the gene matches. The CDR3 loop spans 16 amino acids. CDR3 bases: TGTGCCAGCAGTTTAGGGGCAGGGGGCGCATATTCACCCCTCCACTTT. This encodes CASSLGAGGAYSPLHF.

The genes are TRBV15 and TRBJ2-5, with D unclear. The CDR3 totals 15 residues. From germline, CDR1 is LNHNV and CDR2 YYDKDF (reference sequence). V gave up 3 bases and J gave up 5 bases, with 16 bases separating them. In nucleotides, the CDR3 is TGTGCCACCAGCAGGGACCCGAAAGGGATGGAGACCCAGTACTTC. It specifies CATSRDPKGMETQYF.

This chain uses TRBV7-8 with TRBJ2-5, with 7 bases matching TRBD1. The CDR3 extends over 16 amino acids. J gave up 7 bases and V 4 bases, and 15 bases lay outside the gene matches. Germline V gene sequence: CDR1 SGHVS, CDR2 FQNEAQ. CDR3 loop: CASSSNRDRAPATQYF. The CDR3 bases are TGTGCCAGCAGCTCAAACCGGGACAGAGCCCCAGCGACCCAGTACTTC.

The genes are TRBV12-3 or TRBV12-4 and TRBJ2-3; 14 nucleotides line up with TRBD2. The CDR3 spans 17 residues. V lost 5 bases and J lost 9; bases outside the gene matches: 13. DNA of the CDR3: TGTGCCAGCAGTCCTTCGACTAGCGGGGGGGCGTTGGGGACGCAGTATTTT. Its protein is CASSPSTSGGALGTQYF.

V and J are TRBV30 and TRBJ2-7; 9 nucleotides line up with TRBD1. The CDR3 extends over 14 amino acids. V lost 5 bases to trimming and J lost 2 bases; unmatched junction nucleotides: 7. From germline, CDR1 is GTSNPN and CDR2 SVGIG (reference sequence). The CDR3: CAWGTGTGPYEQYF. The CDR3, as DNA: TGTGCCTGGGGAACCGGGACAGGGCCCTACGAGCAGTACTTC. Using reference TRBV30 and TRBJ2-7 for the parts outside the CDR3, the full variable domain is SQTIHQWPATLVQPVGSPLSLECTVEGTSNPNLYWYRQAAGRGLQLLFYSVGIGQISSEVPQNLSASRPQDRQFILSSKKLLLSDSGFYLCAWGTGTGPYEQYFGPGTRLTVT.

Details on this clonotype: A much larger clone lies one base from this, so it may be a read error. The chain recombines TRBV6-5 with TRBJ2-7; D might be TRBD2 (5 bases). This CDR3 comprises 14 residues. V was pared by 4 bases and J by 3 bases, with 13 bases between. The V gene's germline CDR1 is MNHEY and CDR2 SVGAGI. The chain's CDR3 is CASSCAGGYYEQYF. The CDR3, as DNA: TGTGCCAGCAGTTGCGCGGGCGGTTACTACGAGCAGTACTTC.

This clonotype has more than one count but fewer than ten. The CDR3 spells CSVDPGGRYGYTF. The CDR3 region has the DNA TGCAGCGTCGACCCGGGGGGCCGCTATGGCTACACCTTC. The chain recombines TRBV29-1 with TRBJ1-2; possibly TRBD1 for D (6 bases). Trimming removed 6 bases at V and 4 bases at J, with 15 bases between. Germline-derived CDR1 and CDR2 are SQVTM and ANQGSEA. The CDR3 is made up of 13 amino acids.

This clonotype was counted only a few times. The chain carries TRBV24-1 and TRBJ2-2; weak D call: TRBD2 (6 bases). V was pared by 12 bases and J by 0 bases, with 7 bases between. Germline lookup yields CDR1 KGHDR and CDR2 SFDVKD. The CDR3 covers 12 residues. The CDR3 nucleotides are TGTGCCGCGGGACCGAACACCGGGGAGCTGTTTTTT. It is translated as CAAGPNTGELFF.

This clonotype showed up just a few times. This chain's CDR3 is CASSFGVAGVQETQYF. In DNA, the CDR3 is TGTGCCAGCAGCTTTGGGGTAGCGGGGGTCCAAGAGACCCAGTACTTC. The gene calls are TRBV7-8 and TRBJ2-5; 9 nucleotides match TRBD2. Germline V gene lookup returns CDR1 SGHVS and CDR2 FQNEAQ. J lost 1 base, V lost 3 bases, and 6 bases had no gene match. This CDR3 has 16 residues.

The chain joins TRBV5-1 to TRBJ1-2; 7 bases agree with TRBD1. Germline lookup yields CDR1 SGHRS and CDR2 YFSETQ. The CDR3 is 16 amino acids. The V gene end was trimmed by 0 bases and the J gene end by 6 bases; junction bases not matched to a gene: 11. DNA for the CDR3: TGCGCCAGCAGCTTGGGGACAGGTTCGGGTAATAATGGCTACACCTTC. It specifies CASSLGTGSGNNGYTF.

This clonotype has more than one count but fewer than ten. The CDR3 DNA reads TGTGCCAGCAGCCAAGAGTTCAGTTCCTACGAGCAGTACTTC. This translates into CASSQEFSSYEQYF. The chain uses TRBV3-1 and TRBJ2-7, with D unresolved. Germline-derived CDR1 and CDR2 are LGHDT and YNNKEL (reference sequence). V gave up 0 bases and J gave up 1 base, with 7 bases separating them. CDR3 length: 14 amino acids.

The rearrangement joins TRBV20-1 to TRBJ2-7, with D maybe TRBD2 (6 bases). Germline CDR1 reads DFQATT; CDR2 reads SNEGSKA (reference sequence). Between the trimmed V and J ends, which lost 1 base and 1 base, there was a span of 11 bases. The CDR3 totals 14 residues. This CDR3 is CSARVMTSSYEQYF. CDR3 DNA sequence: TGCAGTGCTAGAGTGATGACTAGTTCCTACGAGCAGTACTTC.